The clone carrying this T cell receptor beta chain came up a few times. Its antigen is still unknown. Germline values: CDR1 SGHRS, CDR2 YFSETQ. The V segment lost 4 bases and the J segment 7 bases; nucleotides outside the gene matches: 8. The length of the CDR3 is 14 residues. A second PCR of roughly 7 to 11 cycles used a sample-barcoded 5' primer and a J-beta primer mix. TCRdb re-analysed the 5' RACE reads in MiXCR, keeping a single row per CDR3 protein. This table has around 1,000,000 distinct CDR3 sequences, under 30% appearing once. These data come from a study of blood T cells in healthy people across ages. Points from the study as a whole: Both higher diversity and more naive CD4+ cells marked long-lived donors when set against aged donors. No one knew whether donors had CMV, which possibly confounded expanded clonotype changes.

Drawing of peripheral blood yielded 7.5 to 10 milliliters from each donor. In addition, the sample was reused for a study of T cells of mothers and their children. Per that paper: For each mother, over 8 million TCR beta CDR3 reads were obtained, and for each child, 2.5 million to 3 million.

This TCR came from a girl aged 2-15 years in good health. Sample: blood. The rearrangement uses TRBV5-1 and TRBJ2-7; 10 bases line up with TRBD1. DNA for the CDR3: TGCGCCAGCAGCGGGGGACAGGGGATTCTAGAGCAGTACTTC. It yields the protein CASSGGQGILEQYF.